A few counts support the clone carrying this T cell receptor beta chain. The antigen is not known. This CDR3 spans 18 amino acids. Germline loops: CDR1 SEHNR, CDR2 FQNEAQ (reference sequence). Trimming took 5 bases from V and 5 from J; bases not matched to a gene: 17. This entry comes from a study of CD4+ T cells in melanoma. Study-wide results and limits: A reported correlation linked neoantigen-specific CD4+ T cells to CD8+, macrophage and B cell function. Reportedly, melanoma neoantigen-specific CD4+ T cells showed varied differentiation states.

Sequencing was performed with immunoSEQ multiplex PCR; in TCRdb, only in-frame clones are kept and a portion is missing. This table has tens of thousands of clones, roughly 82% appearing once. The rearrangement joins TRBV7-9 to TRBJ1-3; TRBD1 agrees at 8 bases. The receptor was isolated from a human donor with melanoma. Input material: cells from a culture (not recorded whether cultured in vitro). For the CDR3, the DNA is TGTGCCAGCAGCCGCCCGGGACAGGCACAGACCGAACGAAACACCATATATTTT. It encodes CASSRPGQAQTERNTIYF.